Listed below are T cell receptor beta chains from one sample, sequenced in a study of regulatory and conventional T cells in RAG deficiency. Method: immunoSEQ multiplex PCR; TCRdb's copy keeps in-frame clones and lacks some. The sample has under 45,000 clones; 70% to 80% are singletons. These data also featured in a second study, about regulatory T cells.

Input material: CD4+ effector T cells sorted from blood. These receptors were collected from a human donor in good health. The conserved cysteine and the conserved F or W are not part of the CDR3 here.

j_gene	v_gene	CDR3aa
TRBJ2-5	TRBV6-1	ASKTGVETQY
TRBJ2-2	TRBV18	ASSPRQFTGELF
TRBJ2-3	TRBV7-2	ASSLTRESTDTQY
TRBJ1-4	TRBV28	ASREAARVEKLF
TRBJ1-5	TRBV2	ASSFDRGNQPQH
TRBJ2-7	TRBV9	ASTPAGEGEQY
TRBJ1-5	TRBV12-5	ASTSYSNQPQH
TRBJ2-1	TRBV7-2	ASRLAGWDEQF
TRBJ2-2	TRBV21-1	ASSKGTGSTGELF
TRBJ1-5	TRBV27	ASSLYEGRNQPQH
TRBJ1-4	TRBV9	ASSVEGGGYEKLF
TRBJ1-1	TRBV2	ASSWELGTEAF
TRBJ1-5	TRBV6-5	ARKSNQPQH
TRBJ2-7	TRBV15	ATSRDRQGRGEQY
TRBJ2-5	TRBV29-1	SGTGGRETQY
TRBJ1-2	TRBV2	ASRKGYSDGYT